Here is one T cell receptor (beta chain) with its context. The antigen is not known. The data were taken from a study of radiation and T cells in renal cell carcinoma. Study-level findings and limits: Baseline intratumoral clonotype presence is unknown without pretreatment biopsies. Top tumor clonotypes rose in blood 2 weeks post-radiation, then contracted.

Documented time point: blood 4 weeks post-SBRT, at nephrectomy. The sample's treatment: 15 Gy SBRT to primary tumor, nephrectomy 4 weeks later. Nephrectomy followed 15 Gy stereotactic body radiation by 4 weeks. Blood was sampled at baseline, 2 weeks and 4 weeks after SBRT. TCRdb's table, derived via immunoSEQ multiplex PCR, lists solely in-frame clones and lacks some. The sample has tens of thousands of clones; approximately 82% are singletons. This CDR3 is built from 13 residues. V lost 4 bases and J 4 bases, leaving 8 bases between the germline ends. Germline values: CDR1 MDHEN, CDR2 SYDVKM. This sample comprised blood, obtained from a patient whose treatment included radiotherapy and nephrectomy. The TCR was taken from a woman aged 60 to 75 with renal cell carcinoma. The V call is TRBV28, the J call TRBJ1-5; D remains ambiguous. The DNA for the CDR3 is TGTGCCAGCAGTTGGACGGGTAATCAGCCCCAGCATTTT. It encodes CASSWTGNQPQHF.